This TCR beta chain stems from a study of human T cells and chemical hapten exposure (dated by TCRdb to about 2021). Turning to the overall study: Libraries were combined into a pool for sequencing, and differences in TCR yield between samples came mainly from small differences in library volumes within the pool. In alopecia patients, the study followed how the peripheral blood TCR repertoire changed in vivo over primary and secondary sensitization to diphenylcyclopropenone (DPC), a hapten.

Total RNA was extracted from unfractionated whole blood that had been collected in Tempus Blood RNA tubes. About 5 healthy volunteers served as TCR sequencing controls and were bled at day 0, 2 weeks and 6 weeks. Relative to germline, V is 4 bases shorter and J is 6 bases shorter, with 7 bases between their ends. The CDR3 runs 12 residues from the cysteine to the phenylalanine. Only the CDR3 region is kept as DNA, spanning 36 bases read in frame from base 1. CDR1 SEHNR and CDR2 FQNEAQ are derived from the germline V gene (reference sequence). The study at large found these results: DPC sensitization did not change how many TCRs were above 1 in 1000 frequency, and no evidence was found of alterations in global repertoire structure. After repeated subsampling, the strength of the expansion versus patch-test correlation and the threshold at which it became significant changed.

This clonotype was observed a handful of times. Its antigen is unknown. No qualities accompany the bases; no much larger clone lies one base away. During library preparation, unique molecular identifiers were attached to individual cDNA molecules so that TCRs could be counted in a quantitative, reproducible way. From each blood RNA sample, both TCR alpha and TCR beta chains were sequenced. Per the original workflow: A median of around 100,000 TCRs per sample was observed, with a range of roughly 23,224 to 700,000. V, J and CDR3 annotation of the TCR reads was carried out using the Decombinator software suite. Every sample was subsampled to the same number of TCRs (28,000) for the PS versus PT1 abundance plots. TCRs were defined as expanded if absent before sensitization and observed at least eight times at the 2-week time point. TCRdb handled the public reads itself, with Q25 trimming in fastp and clone calling in MiXCR, and kept productive beta chains. For every CDR3 protein sequence, its rows merge into one entry that carries the most common genes and DNA. TCRdb, not the authors, supplied the V and J calls. The table for this sample lists 95,000 to 150,000 distinct CDR3 sequences; less than 10% of them were counted only once. The ten largest clones add up to 1.3% to 1.5% of the sample.

Input material: whole blood. The chain is assembled from TRBV7-9 and TRBJ2-1, with the D gene not clear enough to name. The TCR sequence derives from a human donor in good health. Some clones in this sample may be carry-over from other donors' samples. Donor details come from another sample of the same person, matched by shared clones. At the DNA level, the sequence is TGTGCCAGCAGCTCGGAAAGCAATGAGCAGTTCTTC. The translation is CASSSESNEQFF.